The clone carrying this T cell receptor (beta chain) has just a few counts. The antigen remains undetermined. The data belong to a study of long-term antiretroviral therapy in people with HIV. General study points: Dominant in the repertoire at all time points were clones expanded before ART. Against controls, HIV repertoires showed narrower ranges of CDR3 length.

Each donor had at least one pre-ART and at least two post-ART PBMC samples. Clinicians in the United States treated all participants with HIV. The immunoSEQ assay was v3.0, run at survey level. The repertoire was sequenced with immunoSEQ multiplex PCR; TCRdb's copy has only in-frame clones and lacks some. The table lists roughly 17,000 clones, almost 80% of them singletons. The germline V gene has CDR1 SGDLS and CDR2 YYNGEE. The CDR3 sequence is 17 residues long. Trimming stripped 3 bases from V and 1 base from J, with 16 bases between. This TCR came from a middle-aged woman with HIV. This chain joins TRBV9 and TRBJ2-2, with D maybe TRBD1 (6 bases). The source material was unsorted PBMCs, sampled 2.3 years after starting antiretroviral therapy. The DNA for the CDR3 is TGTGCCAGCAGCGCCACACCGCAGGGGTTGAACACCGGGGAGCTGTTTTTT. It is translated as CASSATPQGLNTGELFF.